A selection of T cell receptor beta chains follows, all from one sample in a study of T cells in Graves' hyperthyroidism and ophthalmopathy. TCRdb ran MiXCR on the multiplex PCR reads and lists one entry per CDR3 protein. There are a few hundred thousand distinct CDR3 sequences in the sample; approximately 15% occur only once, and 30% to 40% lies in the top ten. The sequenced sample was blood. The receptors here all came from a woman aged 40 to 49 with Graves' ophthalmopathy. The conserved cysteine and the conserved F or W are not part of the CDR3 here.

>TRBJ2-7|TRBV27
ASSLLAGTSYEQY
>TRBJ2-3|TRBV20-1
SASSGSNTDTQY
>TRBJ1-1|TRBV28
ASNSWTGNTEAF
>TRBJ2-2|TRBV20-1
SAAREGNTGELF
>TRBJ2-7|TRBV12-3/TRBV12-4
ASRSGLGEQY
>TRBJ1-1|TRBV7-8
ASSAPRINTEAF
>TRBJ1-2|TRBV6-6
ASSYSGEGYT
>TRBJ2-1|TRBV20-1
SAQQGKRQLEQF
>TRBJ2-2|TRBV27
ASSLFGGHTGELF
>TRBJ2-3|TRBV7-2
ASSLEDRGYTQY
>TRBJ2-1|TRBV28
ASSPTHGLAGGTYEQF
>TRBJ2-5|TRBV12-3/TRBV12-4
ASSSGGIETQY
>TRBJ2-1|TRBV20-1
SARVAGVGYNEQF
>TRBJ2-1|TRBV13
ASSSPGGTHEQF
>TRBJ2-5|TRBV29-1
SVGGTARGETQY
>TRBJ1-1|TRBV29-1
SVTEGTLNTEAF
>TRBJ2-1|TRBV6-5
ASSYLGTSGNEQF
>TRBJ2-3|TRBV7-8
ASRPSVRDSADTQY
>TRBJ2-1|TRBV24-1
ATSEFLGEQF
>TRBJ1-2|TRBV29-1
SGHRVGYGYT
>TRBJ1-6|TRBV27
ASSLGQGLRSPLH
>TRBJ2-7|TRBV29-1
SVATSGSSYEQY
>TRBJ1-2|TRBV7-2
ASSSNNYGYT
>TRBJ2-7|TRBV27
ASRSGTGGFHEQY
>TRBJ2-7|TRBV20-1
SAHTEGYEQY
>TRBJ2-4|TRBV12-3/TRBV12-4
ASSTRDEGLQY
>TRBJ1-2|TRBV4-1
ASSQGGYGGYT
>TRBJ1-1|TRBV7-9
ASSSVRGLFTEAF
>TRBJ2-7|TRBV2
ASSGDSAYEQY
>TRBJ1-1|TRBV11-2
ASSLGGGTTEAF